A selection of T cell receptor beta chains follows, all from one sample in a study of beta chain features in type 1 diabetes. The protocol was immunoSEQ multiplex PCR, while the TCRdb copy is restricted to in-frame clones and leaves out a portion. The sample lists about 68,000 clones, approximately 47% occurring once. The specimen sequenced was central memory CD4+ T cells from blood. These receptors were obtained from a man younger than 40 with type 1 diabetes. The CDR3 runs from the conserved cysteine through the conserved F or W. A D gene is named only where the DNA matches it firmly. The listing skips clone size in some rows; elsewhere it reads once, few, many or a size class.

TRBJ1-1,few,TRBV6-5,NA,TGTGCCAGCAGTTCCAGGGGTAGGAACACTGAAGCTTTCTTT,CASSSRGRNTEAFF
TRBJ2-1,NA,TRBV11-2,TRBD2,TGTGCCAGCAGCTTAGAGCGGGGGGCCTACAATGAGCAGTTCTTC,CASSLERGAYNEQFF
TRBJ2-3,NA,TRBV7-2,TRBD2,TGTGCCAGCACAATTAGCGGGGAATTCACAGATACGCAGTATTTT,CASTISGEFTDTQYF
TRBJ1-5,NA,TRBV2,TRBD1,TGTGCCAGCTCCCAGACAGGGAAAAAGAGACAGCCCCAGCATTTT,CASSQTGKKRQPQHF
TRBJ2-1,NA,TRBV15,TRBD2,TGTGCCACCAGCAGAGATCACCCACTAGCGGGAGAGGGAAACAATGAGCAGTTCTTC,CATSRDHPLAGEGNNEQFF
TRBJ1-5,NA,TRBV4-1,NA,TGCGCCAGCAGCCAAGAAGACCGGGGTCAGCCCCAGCATTTT,CASSQEDRGQPQHF
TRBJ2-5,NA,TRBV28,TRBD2,TGTGCCAGCAGGCATCCGGGACTAGCCACGACCCAGTACTTC,CASRHPGLATTQYF
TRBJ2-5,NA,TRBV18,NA,TGTGCCAGCTCACGCCTAAAGTCCTTCCAAGAGACCCAGTACTTC,CASSRLKSFQETQYF
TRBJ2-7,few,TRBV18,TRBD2,TGTGCCAGCTCACCCGGACAGCGGGGGTCCTACGAGCAGTACTTC,CASSPGQRGSYEQYF
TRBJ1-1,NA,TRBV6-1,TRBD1,TGTGCCAGCAGCCCTCAGGGGGCGTCCACTGAAGCTTTCTTT,CASSPQGASTEAFF
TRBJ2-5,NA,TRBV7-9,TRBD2,TGTGCCAGCAGCTTCGGGACTAGCGTGGAGACCCAGTACTTC,CASSFGTSVETQYF
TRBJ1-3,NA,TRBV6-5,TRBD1,TGTGCCAGCAGTCGGACAGGGACTGGTGGAAACACCATATATTTT,CASSRTGTGGNTIYF
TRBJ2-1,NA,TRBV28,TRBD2,TGTGCCAGCAGTTTATCGGGACTCGGGCGGGAGGGCGGGAATGAGCAGTTCTTC,CASSLSGLGREGGNEQFF
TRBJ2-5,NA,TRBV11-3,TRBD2,TGTGCCAGCAGCCGCGGGGGAGAGACCCAGTACTTC,CASSRGGETQYF
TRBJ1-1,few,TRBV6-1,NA,TGTGCCAGCAGTGAAAGGGGTACTGAAGCTTTCTTT,CASSERGTEAFF
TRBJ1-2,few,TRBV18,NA,TGTGCCAGCTCACCAGCAGGATCCGCGCATGGCTACACCTTC,CASSPAGSAHGYTF
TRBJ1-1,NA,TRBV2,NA,TGTGCCAGCAGTGAGCGCACTGAAGCTTTCTTT,CASSERTEAFF
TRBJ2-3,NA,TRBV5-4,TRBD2,TGTGCCAGCAGCGTGCGGGGGGGCCAAACAGATACGCAGTATTTT,CASSVRGGQTDTQYF
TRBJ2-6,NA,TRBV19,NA,TGTGCCAGTAGTCCTATCAGGTCCTCTGGGGCCAACGTCCTGACTTTC,CASSPIRSSGANVLTF
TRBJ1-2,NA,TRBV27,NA,TGTGCCAGCAGTTCCCTACGTTCTTATGGCTACACCTTC,CASSSLRSYGYTF